The entry that follows covers one T cell receptor (beta chain) sequence. These data come from a study of blood T cell repertoires in COVID-19. Background on the study: Nucleic acid was either cDNA or gDNA, and it came from T cells, B-cell-depleted T cells, or PBMCs.

The assay was immunoSEQ multiplex PCR, and TCRdb's table has in-frame clones only and misses some. The sample yields under 150,000 clones, about four fifths seen once. Germline CDR1 SGHVS, CDR2 FNYEAQ. The CDR3 loop spans 15 amino acids. Losses at the gene ends were 4 bases for V and 0 bases for J; bases not matched to a gene: 4. This sequence was found in a man aged 35 to 55 with active or convalescent COVID-19. This chain links TRBV7-6 with TRBJ2-3, with 7 nucleotides matching TRBD2. The sequenced sample was peripheral blood. CDR3 nucleotide sequence: TGTGCCAGCAGCTCCGGGGGGTTTAGCACAGATACGCAGTATTTT. This gives the protein CASSSGGFSTDTQYF.